Each of the 5 T cell receptor beta chains below was sequenced from the same sample in a study of blood T cells in healthy people across ages. The use of a sample-barcoded 5' primer and a J-beta primer mix characterized a second PCR of about 7 to 12 cycles. TCRdb re-analysed the 5' RACE reads in MiXCR, keeping a single row per CDR3 protein. This sample has 700,000 to 900,000 distinct CDR3 sequences, with approximately 55% found just once. Sample: blood. Receptors originate from a man aged 80 or over in good health.

This clonotype was counted a single time. The CDR3 is CSAQGGGDPGDTQYF. In DNA, the CDR3 is TGCAGTGCTCAGGGAGGGGGCGACCCGGGGGATACGCAGTATTTT. This chain connects TRBV20-1 to TRBJ2-3; D may correspond to TRBD1 or TRBD2 (7 bases each). From germline, CDR1 is DFQATT and CDR2 SNEGSKA (reference sequence). The CDR3 consists of 15 residues. Trimming shortened V by 5 bases and J by 6 bases, and 21 bases separated the two germline ends.

The chain recombines TRBV27 with TRBJ2-1; 8 nucleotides match TRBD2. Germline lookup yields CDR1 MNHEY and CDR2 SMNVEV (reference sequence). Losses at the gene ends were 5 bases for V and 8 bases for J; bases not matched to a gene: 11. The CDR3 has 15 residues. This chain's CDR3 is CASSRDSGRADEQFF. In DNA, the CDR3 is TGTGCCAGCAGTCGCGACAGCGGGAGAGCGGATGAGCAGTTCTTC.

This sequence joins TRBV20-1 and TRBJ2-2, with D perhaps being TRBD1 or TRBD2 (5 bases each). V was pared by 5 bases and J by 12 bases, with 22 bases between. Germline CDR1 DFQATT, CDR2 SNEGSKA (reference sequence). The CDR3 totals 14 residues. CDR3 in amino acids: CSAPRDRARRKLFF. DNA of the CDR3: TGCAGTGCTCCCCGGGACCGGGCCCGGAGAAAGCTGTTTTTT.

The chain combines TRBV20-1 with TRBJ2-5, with 7 bases that match TRBD2. CDR3 length equals 15 residues. Per the germline V gene, CDR1 is DFQATT and CDR2 is SNEGSKA (reference sequence). With V trimmed by 5 bases and J by 6 bases, 15 bases remained unmatched. The CDR3 protein is CSAAPSGVARQTQYF. The DNA of the CDR3 is TGCAGTGCTGCACCTAGCGGAGTGGCCCGGCAGACCCAGTACTTC.

The V and J genes are TRBV9 and TRBJ2-4, with D perhaps given as TRBD1 or TRBD2 (5 bases each). The better agreement between TRBJ2-5 and the DNA end casts doubt on the J call. The CDR3 is 13 residues long. Germline lookup yields CDR1 SGDLS and CDR2 YYNGEE. CDR3 amino acids: CASSGGPRETQYF. The CDR3 DNA follows: TGTGCCAGCAGCGGGGGACCGAGAGAGACCCAGTACTTC.